This T cell receptor beta chain is drawn from a study of T-cell memory formation after mild COVID-19. Study details: TCR clustering was largely donor specific.

Whole-study results and caveats: Second-wave clones that peaked on day 37 lacked confirmed SARS-CoV-2 specificity. Among clones contracting day 15 to 85, CD4/CD8 was balanced, whereas later expanders leaned CD4+.

cDNA libraries for TCR alpha and TCR beta, carrying sample barcodes and UMIs, came from 5'RACE with constant-segment primers. TCRdb called the 5' RACE reads again in MiXCR, with one record for every CDR3 protein. The top ten clones hold over 40% of a sample with about 88,000 distinct CDR3 sequences, 20% to 30% of them seen once. This CDR3 region has 14 residues. Germline V gene sequence: CDR1 KGHDR, CDR2 SFDVKD. The V end was cut by 4 bases, the J end by 7 bases, with 12 bases between. This clonotype has just a few counts. What it recognizes is unknown. Source material: PBMCs or a T cell subset sorted from them (not recorded which). This TCR derives from a man aged 18-30 years who had mild COVID-19 (a few samples of this study predate the infection). Cell type and time point are not known. The chain couples TRBV24-1 to TRBJ1-4; TRBD1 is a possible D gene (6 bases). CDR3 nucleotide sequence: TGTGCCACCAGTGACGATACAGGGAGTGAAAAACTGTTTTTT. Residues: CATSDDTGSEKLFF.